This T cell receptor beta chain appears in the sequencing data of a study of blood T cell repertoires in COVID-19 (dated by TCRdb to about 2020). For context, the study as a whole: Samples covering the acute and convalescent phases of COVID-19 were provided by collaborators in the United States, Italy and Spain. The material from the prospective study consisted of cDNA or gDNA derived from T cells, B-cell-depleted T cells, or PBMCs. Subjects who had been exposed to COVID-19, were actively infected with it, or had recovered from it provided the deeply sampled blood TCRbeta repertoires that made up the dataset. The repertoires were made available in a free public database intended to serve as a resource for research on the immune response to SARS-CoV-2. The samples were drawn from two sources: the first 160 participants of the ongoing ImmuneRACE study, and 1,000 to 1,500 subjects contributed by 6 global collaborators. Sample metadata almost always included a de-identified subject ID, COVID-19 status, age in years and sex. Where HLA class I and class II types were available, the types were taken from metadata supplied by the sample provider, not from assay-based typing. Findings and caveats that apply to the study as a whole: The quantity of clinical and demographic metadata differed by source and by participant and was supplied without curation.

This clone was observed a few times. The clone's antigen remains unknown. Within one base of it there is no much larger clone, and no base qualities were kept. Participants in the prospective study were enrolled through a virtual design, were aged roughly 18 to 100 years, and lived in 24 United States geographic areas. In the prospective study, participants were assigned to cohorts based on the clinical history participants reported in a screening survey and a study questionnaire. Exposed participants had been in contact, within 2 weeks of entering the study, with a person who had a PCR-confirmed or clinician-diagnosed case of COVID-19. In the prospective study, mobile phlebotomists collected whole blood, serum and a nasopharyngeal or oropharyngeal swab from each participant. Over a roughly two-month period, participants in the prospective study had the option of providing additional blood draws and questionnaires. Blood samples from the prospective study were shipped frozen or at room temperature prior to DNA extraction.

The immunoSEQ Assay, a bias-controlled multiplex PCR, was used to amplify TCRbeta CDR3 regions from genomic DNA. The paper's data handling went like this. Within the assay, amplification of reference gene primers was used to estimate how many nucleated cells each sample contained. To quantify the absolute abundance of each unique TCRbeta CDR3 rearrangement, sequence reads were collapsed and filtered. For each sample, productive Simpson clonality was calculated by taking the square root of Simpson's diversity index across productive rearrangements. TCRdb's version of the immuneACCESS table is confined to in-frame rearrangements and falls short of the full clone set. An unresolved V gene accounts for under half of the shortfall where checked; the remainder is of unknown origin. V and J calls and clone size come straight from that table; D and trimming were deduced from the DNA. This sample is represented by 350,000 to 500,000 clones; around nine tenths of them were singletons. The ten most abundant clones make up approximately 1.5% of the sample.

Sequencing input: PBMCs or T cells enriched from blood (not recorded which). This clonotype originated in a woman between 18 and 30 years old who had been exposed to COVID-19.

The encoded CDR3 is CASSDRGEQYF. The sequenced DNA: TGTGCCAGCAGTGACAGGGGCGAGCAGTACTTC. This sequence uses TRBV2 and TRBJ2-7; a tentative D match to TRBD1 spans 6 bases. From the cysteine through the phenylalanine, the CDR3 covers 11 amino acids. Of all the DNA, just the CDR3 is kept, 33 bases in frame from base 1. V loses 3 bases of germline sequence and J loses 6 bases, and the interval between the two ends is 6 bases. CDR1 and CDR2, per the germline V gene, are SNHLY and FYNNEI.